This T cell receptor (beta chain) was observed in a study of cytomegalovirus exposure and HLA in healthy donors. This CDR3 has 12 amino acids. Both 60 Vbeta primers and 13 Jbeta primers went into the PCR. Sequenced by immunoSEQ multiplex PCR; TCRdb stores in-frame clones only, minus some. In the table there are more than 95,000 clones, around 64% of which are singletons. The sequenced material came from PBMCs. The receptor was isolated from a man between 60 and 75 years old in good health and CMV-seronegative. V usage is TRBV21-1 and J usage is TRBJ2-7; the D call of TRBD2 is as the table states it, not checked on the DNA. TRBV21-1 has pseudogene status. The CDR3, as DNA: TGTGCCGGCAGCTCAAGCTTCTACGAGCAGTACTTC. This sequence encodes CAGSSSFYEQYF.